The present entry profiles one T cell receptor beta chain with its context. What it recognizes is unknown. Germline CDR1 and CDR2: SGHTA and FQGNSA. The CDR3 has 14 residues. Germline trimming cut 6 bases from V and 2 bases from J; bases unmatched to any gene: 7. This sample was included in a study of cytomegalovirus exposure and HLA in healthy donors. Broader study findings: The availability of immune exposure information extended only to CMV serostatus. Later analysis suggested links between common viral pathogens and several top significant clusters. For most TCR beta V segments, an earlier analysis put the productive rate at about 87% or about 30% of the time.

The study ran its PCR with 60 Vbeta and 13 Jbeta primers. Profiling relied on immunoSEQ multiplex PCR, and the TCRdb table lists in-frame clones only, not all of them. The table records 95,000 to 100,000 clones, approximately 75% of them present only once. This chain uses TRBV7-2 with TRBJ2-7; 7 positions match TRBD2. Sequenced sample: PBMCs. The TCR originated in a woman aged 40 to 55 in good health and CMV-seronegative. The CDR3 loop reads CASSEGGGAYEQYF. The CDR3 DNA is TGTGCCAGCAGTGAGGGCGGGGGAGCCTACGAGCAGTACTTC.